Below, one T cell receptor (beta chain) is given with its context. As yet, its antigen is unknown. These data come from a study of long-term antiretroviral therapy in people with HIV. Across the study: The oldest samples precede the 2015 immediate-ART recommendation by about a decade.

Germline V gene lookup returns CDR1 MNHEY and CDR2 SVGAGI. V lost 4 bases and J lost 8, with 12 bases in between. This CDR3 is 13 amino acids long. Whole-study findings and limits: Across all time points, the repertoire was dominated by clones that expanded before ART. Collection of the blood, which took place between about 2003 and 2018, possibly occurred under older ART regimens. Narrower CDR3 length ranges marked HIV repertoires relative to controls.

The immunoSEQ assay was v3.0, run at survey level. The repertoire was sequenced with immunoSEQ multiplex PCR; TCRdb's copy has only in-frame clones and lacks some. The sample lists about 25,000 clones; about 86% were seen once. The chain links TRBV6-5 to TRBJ2-1; the D gene is possibly TRBD1 (5 bases). This receptor was identified in a man aged 45 to 65 with HIV. Here the sequenced sample was unsorted PBMCs, taken 1.2 years after starting antiretroviral therapy. The CDR3 DNA sequence: TGTGCCAGCAGTTCACGCGTCAGGGATGAGCAGTTCTTC. Protein: CASSSRVRDEQFF.